This T cell receptor (beta chain) was documented in a study of shared clonotypes between healthy human individuals. Study results and caveats: Non-shared clonotypes showed lower generation probabilities than clonotypes common to all four donors.

The CDR3 extends over 15 amino acids. CDR1 is SGHTA and CDR2 is FQGNSA in the germline V gene. Unmatched junction bases numbered 5, after V lost 5 bases and J lost 1 base. Several immunoSEQ plates held equal portions of the genomic DNA taken from each subset. Replicate sorted-subset PCRs were loaded with approximately 190 ng DNA, roughly 33,000 T cell genomes. Assay used: immunoSEQ multiplex PCR; TCRdb lists only in-frame clones, some missing. The data contain millions of clones, more than 90% of them singletons. For this clone: Its antigen is undetermined.

This sequence originates from a man aged 18 to 30 in good health. The J gene is TRBJ1-1, the V gene TRBV7-2, with TRBD1 matching 9 bases. Sequencing input: naive CD4+ T cells sorted from blood. Described subset: CD45RA+ positively selected. CDR3 in amino acids: CASSRGQGSNTEAFF. CDR3 in DNA: TGTGCCAGCAGCCGGGGACAGGGATCGAACACTGAAGCTTTCTTT.